The clone carrying this T cell receptor (beta chain) was observed at least ten times. Its antigen is as yet unknown. There are 16 residues in the CDR3. CDR1 is SGHVS, CDR2 FNYEAQ, per germline. The ends lost 4 bases at V and 3 bases at J; junction bases unmatched: 5. This entry is derived from a study of T cell repertoires in cytomegalovirus infection. About the research overall: Researchers turned to recently identified HLA-C-restricted CMV epitopes as well as well-studied HLA-B-restricted ones. Public TCR beta signatures marked donors with CMV infection and the matching HLA. Study-wide results and caveats: Accumulated public TCR beta family frequency recognized individuals carrying CMV together with the relevant HLA. CMV-specific TCR beta clonotypes restricted by HLA-C were the ones dominating the ex vivo response.

TCRdb redid the calling of the reads with MiXCR, one entry per CDR3 protein. The data contain about 830,000 distinct CDR3 sequences, about 33% of them singletons. The TCR comes from a human donor in good health (CMV status not recorded). Some clones in this sample may be carry-over from other donors' samples. This material consisted of cultured CD8+ T cells from PBMCs, taken from culture after CMV antigen stimulation. The chain uses TRBV7-6 and TRBJ2-1; TRBD1 matches 11 bases. The CDR3 DNA sequence: TGTGCCAGCAGCTCACGGACAGGGGGCATCTACAATGAGCAGTTCTTC. It encodes CASSSRTGGIYNEQFF.